The rows below give T cell receptor beta chains drawn from one sample of a study of human T cells and chemical hapten exposure. TCRdb fed the RACE reads into MiXCR, producing one record per CDR3 protein. The sample lists some 50,000 distinct CDR3 sequences; 9% to 9.5% were seen once. The source was whole blood, collected in connection with sensitization to the hapten diphenylcyclopropenone (DPC). The receptors come from a woman aged 35 to 49 with alopecia areata. Some clones in this sample may be carry-over from other donors' samples. CDR3s include the opening cysteine and the closing phenylalanine or tryptophan. A D gene is named only where the DNA matches it firmly. The listing skips clone size in some rows; elsewhere it reads once, few, many or a size class.

D gene: NA
V gene: TRBV29-1
clone size: NA
J gene: TRBJ2-1
CDR3 protein: CSVEYGQLAYNEQFF
CDR3 DNA: TGCAGCGTTGAATATGGACAGCTCGCCTACAATGAGCAGTTCTTC

D gene: NA
V gene: TRBV3-1
clone size: many
J gene: TRBJ1-1
CDR3 protein: CASSPLDSGTEAFF
CDR3 DNA: TGTGCCAGCAGCCCTCTTGACAGTGGCACTGAAGCTTTCTTT

D gene: NA
V gene: TRBV7-2
clone size: NA
J gene: TRBJ2-5
CDR3 protein: CASSPPSTETQYF
CDR3 DNA: TGTGCCAGCAGCCCCCCCAGTACCGAGACCCAGTACTTC

D gene: TRBD2
V gene: TRBV7-6
clone size: many
J gene: TRBJ2-3
CDR3 protein: CASSSGTSGDAQYF
CDR3 DNA: TGTGCCAGCAGCTCCGGGACTAGCGGGGATGCGCAGTATTTT

D gene: NA
V gene: TRBV3-1
clone size: many
J gene: TRBJ1-4
CDR3 protein: CASTRGGRTTNEKLFF
CDR3 DNA: TGTGCCAGCACCCGGGGCGGGAGGACAACTAATGAAAAACTGTTTTTT

D gene: NA
V gene: TRBV7-6
clone size: many
J gene: TRBJ2-1
CDR3 protein: CASSLVREGSGNEQFF
CDR3 DNA: TGTGCCAGCAGCTTAGTCAGGGAAGGATCGGGTAATGAGCAGTTCTTC

D gene: TRBD2
V gene: TRBV5-1
clone size: few
J gene: TRBJ2-3
CDR3 protein: CASSLVASGADTQYF
CDR3 DNA: TGCGCCAGCAGCTTGGTGGCTAGCGGTGCAGATACGCAGTATTTT

D gene: NA
V gene: TRBV18
clone size: many
J gene: TRBJ2-7
CDR3 protein: CASSRRGLDEQYF
CDR3 DNA: TGTGCCAGCTCCCGGCGGGGGCTGGACGAGCAGTACTTC

D gene: NA
V gene: TRBV18
clone size: many
J gene: TRBJ1-5
CDR3 protein: CASSPIGGNSNQPQHF
CDR3 DNA: TGTGCCAGCTCACCCATCGGGGGTAATAGCAATCAGCCCCAGCATTTT

D gene: NA
V gene: TRBV5-6
clone size: NA
J gene: TRBJ2-3
CDR3 protein: CASSLGHLLDTQYF
CDR3 DNA: TGTGCCAGCAGCTTGGGACATCTACTCGATACGCAGTATTTT

D gene: TRBD2
V gene: TRBV6-4
clone size: many
J gene: TRBJ2-3
CDR3 protein: CASSETSGGADTQYF
CDR3 DNA: TGTGCCAGCAGTGAGACTAGCGGGGGGGCAGATACGCAGTATTTT

D gene: TRBD2
V gene: TRBV19
clone size: many
J gene: TRBJ2-3
CDR3 protein: CASSIDRGLAGTDTQYF
CDR3 DNA: TGTGCCAGTAGTATAGATCGTGGACTAGCGGGTACAGATACGCAGTATTTT

D gene: NA
V gene: TRBV4-3
clone size: few
J gene: TRBJ2-7
CDR3 protein: CASSQDGSRVNEQYF
CDR3 DNA: TGCGCCAGCAGCCAAGATGGATCCAGGGTGAACGAGCAGTACTTC

D gene: NA
V gene: TRBV24-1
clone size: few
J gene: TRBJ2-2
CDR3 protein: CATSGVTAITGELFF
CDR3 DNA: TGTGCCACCAGTGGGGTGACAGCTATCACCGGGGAGCTGTTTTTT

D gene: NA
V gene: TRBV30
clone size: NA
J gene: TRBJ1-4
CDR3 protein: CAFVIQVRNEKLFF
CDR3 DNA: TGTGCCTTCGTCATACAGGTTCGTAATGAAAAACTGTTTTTT

D gene: TRBD1
V gene: TRBV5-1
clone size: many
J gene: TRBJ1-1
CDR3 protein: CASSLGDRNTEAFF
CDR3 DNA: TGCGCCAGCAGCTTGGGGGACAGGAACACTGAAGCTTTCTTT

D gene: TRBD1
V gene: TRBV7-6
clone size: many
J gene: TRBJ1-2
CDR3 protein: CASSYNDRGAAGYTF
CDR3 DNA: TGTGCCAGCAGCTATAATGACAGGGGAGCTGCTGGCTACACCTTC

D gene: NA
V gene: TRBV5-8
clone size: NA
J gene: TRBJ2-4
CDR3 protein: CASSLYGGIQYF
CDR3 DNA: TGTGCCAGCAGCTTATATGGGGGGATTCAGTACTTC

D gene: NA
V gene: TRBV6-5
clone size: few
J gene: TRBJ1-2
CDR3 protein: CASSIIGTATYRECTF
CDR3 DNA: TGTGCCAGCAGTATTATTGGGACGGCGACTTACCGGGAGTGCACCTTC

D gene: NA
V gene: TRBV3-1
clone size: many
J gene: TRBJ2-1
CDR3 protein: CASSRNKVEQFF
CDR3 DNA: TGTGCCAGCAGCCGAAATAAGGTAGAGCAGTTCTTC

D gene: NA
V gene: TRBV12-3/TRBV12-4
clone size: many
J gene: TRBJ1-1
CDR3 protein: CASSLRGNTEAFF
CDR3 DNA: TGTGCCAGCAGTTTGCGGGGGAACACTGAAGCTTTCTTT

D gene: NA
V gene: TRBV28
clone size: many
J gene: TRBJ1-4
CDR3 protein: CASSFGWGPATNEKLFF
CDR3 DNA: TGTGCCAGCAGTTTCGGGTGGGGGCCAGCAACTAATGAAAAACTGTTTTTT

D gene: NA
V gene: TRBV4-1
clone size: many
J gene: TRBJ1-1
CDR3 protein: CASSQGGVTEAFF
CDR3 DNA: TGCGCCAGCAGCCAAGGAGGGGTTACTGAAGCTTTCTTT

D gene: TRBD1
V gene: TRBV20-1
clone size: many
J gene: TRBJ2-7
CDR3 protein: CSARGTGGLDEQYF
CDR3 DNA: TGCAGTGCTAGGGGGACAGGGGGTCTTGACGAGCAGTACTTC

D gene: TRBD2
V gene: TRBV29-1
clone size: NA
J gene: TRBJ2-3
CDR3 protein: CSVAHPQAGGTDTQYF
CDR3 DNA: TGCAGCGTAGCACACCCCCAAGCGGGGGGCACAGATACGCAGTATTTT

D gene: NA
V gene: TRBV28
clone size: few
J gene: TRBJ1-5
CDR3 protein: CASSGALHNQPQHF
CDR3 DNA: TGTGCCAGCAGTGGGGCCCTACACAATCAGCCCCAGCATTTT